One T cell receptor beta chain is described in this entry. How the authors handled the data: Amplification from reference gene primers served as the basis for estimated nucleated cell counts. Sequencing used immunoSEQ multiplex PCR; TCRdb keeps in-frame clones, though not all of them. V, J and clone size derive from that table, while D and trimming were established from the DNA sequence. The sample has roughly 250,000 clones, around 82% seen once. V was pared by 2 bases and J by 4 bases, with 10 bases of the junction left unmatched. Per the germline V gene, CDR1 is MNHEY and CDR2 is SMNVEV (reference sequence). CDR3 size: 17 residues. The data were obtained in a study of blood T cell repertoires in COVID-19. Study-wide background: Samples representing acute and convalescent COVID-19 were sourced from the United States, Italy and Spain. T cells, B-cell-depleted T cells, or PBMCs supplied cDNA or gDNA.

V and J are TRBV27 and TRBJ2-7; 11 bases match TRBD2. Input material: peripheral blood. The TCR was taken from a woman of 80 years or more with active or convalescent COVID-19. CDR3 sequence: CASSLVLAGGVGYEQYF. CDR3 bases: TGTGCCAGCAGTTTAGTCCTAGCGGGAGGTGTTGGATACGAGCAGTACTTC.